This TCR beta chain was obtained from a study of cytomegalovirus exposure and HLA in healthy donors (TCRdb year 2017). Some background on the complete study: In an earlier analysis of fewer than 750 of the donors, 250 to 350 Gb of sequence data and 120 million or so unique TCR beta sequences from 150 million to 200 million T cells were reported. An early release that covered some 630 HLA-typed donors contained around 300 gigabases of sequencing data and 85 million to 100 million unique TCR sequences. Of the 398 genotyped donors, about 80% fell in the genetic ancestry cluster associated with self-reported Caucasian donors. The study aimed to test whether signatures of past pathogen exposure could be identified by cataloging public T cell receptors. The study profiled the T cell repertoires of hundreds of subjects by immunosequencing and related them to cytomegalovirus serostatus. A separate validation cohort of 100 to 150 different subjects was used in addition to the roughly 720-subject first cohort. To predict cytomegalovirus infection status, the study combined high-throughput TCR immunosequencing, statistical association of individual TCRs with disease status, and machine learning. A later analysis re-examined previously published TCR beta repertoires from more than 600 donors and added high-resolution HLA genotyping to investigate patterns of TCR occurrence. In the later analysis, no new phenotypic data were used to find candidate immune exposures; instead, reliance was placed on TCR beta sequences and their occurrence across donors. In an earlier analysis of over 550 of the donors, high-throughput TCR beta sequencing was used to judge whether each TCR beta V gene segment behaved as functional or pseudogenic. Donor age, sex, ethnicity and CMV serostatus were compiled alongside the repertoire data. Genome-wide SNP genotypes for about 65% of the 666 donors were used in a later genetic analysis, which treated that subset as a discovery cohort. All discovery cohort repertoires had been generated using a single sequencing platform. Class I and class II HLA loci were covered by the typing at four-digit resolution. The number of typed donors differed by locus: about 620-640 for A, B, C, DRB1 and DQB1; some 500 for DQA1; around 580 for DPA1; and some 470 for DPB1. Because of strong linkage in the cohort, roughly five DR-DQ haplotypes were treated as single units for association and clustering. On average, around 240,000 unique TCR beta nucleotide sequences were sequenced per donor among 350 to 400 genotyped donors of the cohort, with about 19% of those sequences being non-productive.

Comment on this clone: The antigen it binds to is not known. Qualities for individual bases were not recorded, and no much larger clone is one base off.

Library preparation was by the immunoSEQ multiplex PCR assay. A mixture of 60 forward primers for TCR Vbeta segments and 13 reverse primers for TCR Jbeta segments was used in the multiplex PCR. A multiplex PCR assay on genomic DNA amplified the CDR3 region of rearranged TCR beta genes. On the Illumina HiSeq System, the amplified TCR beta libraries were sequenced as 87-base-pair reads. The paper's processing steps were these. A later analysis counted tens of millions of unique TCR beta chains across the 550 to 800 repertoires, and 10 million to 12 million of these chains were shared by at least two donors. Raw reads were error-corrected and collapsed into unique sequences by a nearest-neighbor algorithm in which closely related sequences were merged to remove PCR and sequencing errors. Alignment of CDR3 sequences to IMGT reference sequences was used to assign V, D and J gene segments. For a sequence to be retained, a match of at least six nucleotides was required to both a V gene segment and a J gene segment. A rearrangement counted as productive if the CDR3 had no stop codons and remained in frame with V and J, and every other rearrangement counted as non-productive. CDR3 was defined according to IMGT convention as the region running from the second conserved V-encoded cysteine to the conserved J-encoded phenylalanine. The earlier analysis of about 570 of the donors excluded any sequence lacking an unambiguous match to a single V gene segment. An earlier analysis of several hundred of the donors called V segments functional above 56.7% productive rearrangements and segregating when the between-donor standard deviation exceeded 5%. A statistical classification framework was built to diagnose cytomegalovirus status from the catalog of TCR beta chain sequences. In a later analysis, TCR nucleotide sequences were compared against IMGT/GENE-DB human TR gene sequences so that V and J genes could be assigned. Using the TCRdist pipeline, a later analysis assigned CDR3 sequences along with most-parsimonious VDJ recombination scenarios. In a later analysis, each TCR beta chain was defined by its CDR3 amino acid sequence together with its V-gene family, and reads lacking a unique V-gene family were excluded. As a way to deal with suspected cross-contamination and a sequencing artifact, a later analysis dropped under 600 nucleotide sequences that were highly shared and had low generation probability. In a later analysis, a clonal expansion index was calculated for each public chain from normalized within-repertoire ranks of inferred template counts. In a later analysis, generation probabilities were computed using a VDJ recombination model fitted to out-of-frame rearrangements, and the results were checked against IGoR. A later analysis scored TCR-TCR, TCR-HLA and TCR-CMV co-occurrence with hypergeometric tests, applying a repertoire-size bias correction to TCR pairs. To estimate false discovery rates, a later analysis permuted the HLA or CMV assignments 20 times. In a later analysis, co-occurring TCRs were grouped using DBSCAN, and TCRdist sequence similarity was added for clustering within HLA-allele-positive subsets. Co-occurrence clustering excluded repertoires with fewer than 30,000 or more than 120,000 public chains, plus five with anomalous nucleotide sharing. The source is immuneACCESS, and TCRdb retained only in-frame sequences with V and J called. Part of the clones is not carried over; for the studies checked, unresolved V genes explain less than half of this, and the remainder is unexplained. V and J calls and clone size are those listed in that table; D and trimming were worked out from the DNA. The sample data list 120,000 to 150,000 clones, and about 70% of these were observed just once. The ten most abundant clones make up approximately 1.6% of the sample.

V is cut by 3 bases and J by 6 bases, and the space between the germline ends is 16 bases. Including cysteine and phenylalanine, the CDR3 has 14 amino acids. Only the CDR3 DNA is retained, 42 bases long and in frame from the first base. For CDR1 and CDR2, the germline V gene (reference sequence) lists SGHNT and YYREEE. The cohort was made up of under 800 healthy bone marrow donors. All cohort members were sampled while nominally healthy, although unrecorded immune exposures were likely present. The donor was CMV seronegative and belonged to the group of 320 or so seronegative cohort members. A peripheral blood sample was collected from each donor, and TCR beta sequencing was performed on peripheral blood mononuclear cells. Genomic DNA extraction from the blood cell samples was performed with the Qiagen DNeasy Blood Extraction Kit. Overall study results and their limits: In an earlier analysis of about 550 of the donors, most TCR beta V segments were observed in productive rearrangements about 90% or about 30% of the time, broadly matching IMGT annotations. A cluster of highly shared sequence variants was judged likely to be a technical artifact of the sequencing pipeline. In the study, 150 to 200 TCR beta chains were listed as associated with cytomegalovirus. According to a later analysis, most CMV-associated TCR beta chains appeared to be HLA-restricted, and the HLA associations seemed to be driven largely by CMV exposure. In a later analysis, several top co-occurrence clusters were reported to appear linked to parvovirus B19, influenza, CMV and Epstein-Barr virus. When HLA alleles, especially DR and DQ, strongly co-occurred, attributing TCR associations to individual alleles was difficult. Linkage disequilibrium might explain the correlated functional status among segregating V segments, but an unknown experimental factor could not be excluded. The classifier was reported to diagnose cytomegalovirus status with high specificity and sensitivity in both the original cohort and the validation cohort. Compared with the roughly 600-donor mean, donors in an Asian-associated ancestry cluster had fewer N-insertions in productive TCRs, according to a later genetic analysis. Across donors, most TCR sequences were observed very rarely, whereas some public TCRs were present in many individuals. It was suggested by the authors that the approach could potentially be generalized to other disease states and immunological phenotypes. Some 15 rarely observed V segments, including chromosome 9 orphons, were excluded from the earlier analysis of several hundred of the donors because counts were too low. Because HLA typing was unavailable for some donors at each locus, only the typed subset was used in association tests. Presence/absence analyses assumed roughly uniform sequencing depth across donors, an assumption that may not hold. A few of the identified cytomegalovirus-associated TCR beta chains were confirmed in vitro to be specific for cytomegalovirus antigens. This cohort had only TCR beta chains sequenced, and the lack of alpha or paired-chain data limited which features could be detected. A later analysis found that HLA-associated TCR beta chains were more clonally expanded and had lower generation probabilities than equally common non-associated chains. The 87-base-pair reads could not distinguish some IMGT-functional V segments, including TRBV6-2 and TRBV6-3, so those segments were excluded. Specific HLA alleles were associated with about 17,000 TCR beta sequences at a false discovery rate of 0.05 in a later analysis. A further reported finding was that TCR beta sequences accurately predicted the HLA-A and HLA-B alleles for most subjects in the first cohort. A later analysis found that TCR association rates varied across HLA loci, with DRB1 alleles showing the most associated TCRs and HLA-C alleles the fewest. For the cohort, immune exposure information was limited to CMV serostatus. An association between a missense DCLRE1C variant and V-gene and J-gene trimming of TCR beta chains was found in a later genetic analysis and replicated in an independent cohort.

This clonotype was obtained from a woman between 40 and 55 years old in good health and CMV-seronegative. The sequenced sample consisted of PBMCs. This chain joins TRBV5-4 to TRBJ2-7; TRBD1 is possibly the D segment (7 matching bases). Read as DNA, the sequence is TGTGCCAGCAGCTCAGGGGGGCTATTGCCCGAGCAGTACTTC. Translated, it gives CASSSGGLLPEQYF.